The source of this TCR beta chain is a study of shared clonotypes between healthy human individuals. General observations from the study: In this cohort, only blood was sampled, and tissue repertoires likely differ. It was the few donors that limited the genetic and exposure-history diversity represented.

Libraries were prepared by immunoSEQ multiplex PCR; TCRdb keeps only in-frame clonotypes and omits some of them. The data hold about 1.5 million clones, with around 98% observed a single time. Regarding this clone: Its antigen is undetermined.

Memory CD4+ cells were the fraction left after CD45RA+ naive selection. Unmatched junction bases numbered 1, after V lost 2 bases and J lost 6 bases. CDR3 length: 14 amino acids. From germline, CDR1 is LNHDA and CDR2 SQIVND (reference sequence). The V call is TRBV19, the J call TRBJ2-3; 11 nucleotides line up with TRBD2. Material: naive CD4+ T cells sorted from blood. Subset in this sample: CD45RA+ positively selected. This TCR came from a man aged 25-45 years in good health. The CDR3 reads CASSISSGRDTQYF. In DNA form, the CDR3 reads TGTGCCAGTAGTATATCTAGCGGGAGGGATACGCAGTATTTT.